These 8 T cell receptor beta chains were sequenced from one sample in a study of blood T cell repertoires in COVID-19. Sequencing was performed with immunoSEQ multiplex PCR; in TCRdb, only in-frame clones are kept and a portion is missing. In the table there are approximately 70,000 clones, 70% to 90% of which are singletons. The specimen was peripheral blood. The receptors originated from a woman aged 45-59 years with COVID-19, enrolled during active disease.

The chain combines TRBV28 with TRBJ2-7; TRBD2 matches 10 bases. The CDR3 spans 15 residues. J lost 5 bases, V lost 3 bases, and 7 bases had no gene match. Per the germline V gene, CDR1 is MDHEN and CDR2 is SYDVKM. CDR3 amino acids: CASSLASGRPNEQYF. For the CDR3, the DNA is TGTGCCAGCAGTTTGGCTAGCGGGAGACCTAACGAGCAGTACTTC.

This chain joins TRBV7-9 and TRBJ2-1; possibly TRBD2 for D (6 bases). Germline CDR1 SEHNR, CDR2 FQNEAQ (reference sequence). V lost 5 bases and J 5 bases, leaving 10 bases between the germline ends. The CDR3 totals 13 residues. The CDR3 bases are TGTGCCAGCAGCCCCCGACTAGACAATGAGCAGTTCTTC. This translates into CASSPRLDNEQFF.

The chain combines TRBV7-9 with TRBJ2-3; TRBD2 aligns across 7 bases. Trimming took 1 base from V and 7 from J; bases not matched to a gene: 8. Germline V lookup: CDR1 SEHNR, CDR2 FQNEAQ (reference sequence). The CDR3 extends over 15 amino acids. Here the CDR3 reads CASSLGGTNDHTQYF. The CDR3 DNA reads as TGTGCCAGCAGCTTAGGGGGGACTAATGATCATACGCAGTATTTT.

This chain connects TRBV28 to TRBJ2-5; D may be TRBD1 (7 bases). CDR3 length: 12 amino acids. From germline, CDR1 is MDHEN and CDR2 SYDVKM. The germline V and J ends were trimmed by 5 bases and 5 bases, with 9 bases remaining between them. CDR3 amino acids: CASSQGGETQYF. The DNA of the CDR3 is TGTGCCAGCAGTCAGGGGGGCGAGACCCAGTACTTC.

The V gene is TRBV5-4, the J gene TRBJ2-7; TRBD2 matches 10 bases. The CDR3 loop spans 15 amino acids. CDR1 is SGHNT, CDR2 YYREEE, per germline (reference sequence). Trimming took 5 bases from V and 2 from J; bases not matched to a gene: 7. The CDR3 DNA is TGTGCCAGCAGGAGAGCGGGAGGGCCCGCCTACGAGCAGTACTTC. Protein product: CASRRAGGPAYEQYF.

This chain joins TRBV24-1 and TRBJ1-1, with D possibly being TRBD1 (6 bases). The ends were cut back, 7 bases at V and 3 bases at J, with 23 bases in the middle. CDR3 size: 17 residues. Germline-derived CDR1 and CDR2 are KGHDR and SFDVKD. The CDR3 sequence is CATSNTRGGRGDTEAFF. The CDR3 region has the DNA TGTGCCACCAGCAACACGCGGGGGGGCAGAGGGGACACTGAAGCTTTCTTT.

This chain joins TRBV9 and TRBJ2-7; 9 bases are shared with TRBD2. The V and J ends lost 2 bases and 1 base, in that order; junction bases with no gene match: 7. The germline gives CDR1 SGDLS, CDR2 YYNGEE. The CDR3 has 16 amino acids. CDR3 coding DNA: TGTGCCAGCAGCGTGGGTCCTACTAGCGGGTCCTACGAGCAGTACTTC. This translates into CASSVGPTSGSYEQYF. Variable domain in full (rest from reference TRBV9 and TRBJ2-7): DSGVTQTPKHLITATGQRVTLRCSPRSGDLSVYWYQQSLDQGLQFLIQYYNGEERAKGNILERFSAQQFPDLHSELNLSSLELGDSALYFCASSVGPTSGSYEQYFGPGTRLTVT.

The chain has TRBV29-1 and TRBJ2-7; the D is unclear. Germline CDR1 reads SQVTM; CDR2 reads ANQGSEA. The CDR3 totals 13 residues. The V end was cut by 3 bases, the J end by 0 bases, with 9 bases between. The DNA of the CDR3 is TGCAGCGTTGAGACACCGAGCTCCTACGAGCAGTACTTC. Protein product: CSVETPSSYEQYF.